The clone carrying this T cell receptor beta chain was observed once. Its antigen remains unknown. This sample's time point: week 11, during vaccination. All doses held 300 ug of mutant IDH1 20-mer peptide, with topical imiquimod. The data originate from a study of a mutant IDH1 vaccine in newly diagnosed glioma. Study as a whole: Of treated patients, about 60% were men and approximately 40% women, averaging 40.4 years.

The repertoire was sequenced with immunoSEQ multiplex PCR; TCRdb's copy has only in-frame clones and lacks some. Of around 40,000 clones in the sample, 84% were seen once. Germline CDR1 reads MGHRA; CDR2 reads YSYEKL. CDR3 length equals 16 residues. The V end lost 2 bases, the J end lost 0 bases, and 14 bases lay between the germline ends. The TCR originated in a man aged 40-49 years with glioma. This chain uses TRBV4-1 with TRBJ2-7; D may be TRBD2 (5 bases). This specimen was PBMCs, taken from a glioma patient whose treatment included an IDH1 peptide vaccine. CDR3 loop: CASSQLRRGLSYEQYF. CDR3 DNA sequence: TGCGCCAGCAGCCAACTTCGTCGCGGACTCTCCTACGAGCAGTACTTC.